Shown below are 23 T cell receptor beta chains from a single sample sequenced in a study of T cell repertoires in cytomegalovirus infection. One entry per CDR3 protein, called by TCRdb with MiXCR from the reads. Of about 230,000 distinct CDR3 sequences in the sample, approximately 7% were seen once. The sample was PBMCs. These receptors were obtained from a human donor in good health (CMV status not recorded). Some clones in this sample may be carry-over from other donors' samples.

This clonotype was detected ten times or more. This rearrangement joins TRBV7-2 to TRBJ1-2; 8 bases fit TRBD1. This CDR3 has 15 residues. J gave up 4 bases and V 2 bases, and 6 bases lay outside the gene matches. CDR1 is SGHTA and CDR2 is FQGNSA in the germline V gene. The CDR3 spells CASSLMQTGVYGYTF. The CDR3 DNA reads TGTGCCAGCAGCTTAATGCAGACAGGGGTCTATGGCTACACCTTC.

This clonotype was detected many times. The chain is built from TRBV7-2 and TRBJ2-1; D is ambiguous. This CDR3 has 15 residues. The V end lost 7 bases, the J end lost 0 bases, and 13 bases lay between the germline ends. The V gene's germline CDR1 is SGHTA and CDR2 FQGNSA. CDR3: CASTLSQSSYNEQFF. The CDR3 DNA is TGTGCCAGCACCCTGAGCCAGAGCTCCTACAATGAGCAGTTCTTC. The variable domain in full, completed from reference TRBV7-2 and TRBJ2-1, reads GAGVSQSPSNKVTEKGKDVELRCDPISGHTALYWYRQSLGQGLEFLIYFQGNSAPDKSGLPSDRFSAERTGGSVSTLTIQRTQQEDSAVYLCASTLSQSSYNEQFFGPGTRLTVL.

This clonotype was recorded at least ten times. The chain recombines TRBV20-1 with TRBJ1-1; D ambiguous. The germline gives CDR1 DFQATT, CDR2 SNEGSKA (reference sequence). This CDR3 is 13 amino acids long. Trimming took 0 bases from V and 11 from J, leaving 16 bases between them. The CDR3 sequence is CSARDRMGFRAFF. CDR3 nucleotides: TGCAGTGCTAGAGACAGAATGGGGTTTCGGGCTTTCTTT.

This clonotype has a count of ten or more. The rearrangement links TRBV7-2 to TRBJ1-2; TRBD1 might be the D (5 bases). Looked up from germline, CDR1 is SGHTA and CDR2 is FQGNSA. CDR3 length: 16 amino acids. Trimming cost V 2 bases and J 4 bases, with 17 bases left between them. CDR3 coding DNA: TGTGCCAGCAGCTTATCCCAGGGAGTCACAACCTATGGCTACACCTTC. Protein sequence: CASSLSQGVTTYGYTF.

This clonotype was observed a few times. This chain uses TRBV20-1 with TRBJ2-1, with unresolved D. This CDR3 has 11 residues. V shed 0 bases and J shed 9 bases, with 6 bases lying between them. The germline gives CDR1 DFQATT, CDR2 SNEGSKA (reference sequence). The CDR3 DNA follows: TGCAGTGCTAGAGATTTTGGTGAGCAGTTCTTC. Amino acid sequence: CSARDFGEQFF.

Of note for this clonotype: This sequence may be a read error, since a much larger clone differs from it by one base. The chain combines TRBV6-5 with TRBJ2-5; TRBD2 matches at 7 bases. The CDR3 is 14 amino acids. Per germline, CDR1 MNHEY and CDR2 SVGAGI. The CDR3 region is CASSYSSGVGTEYF. The CDR3 DNA reads as TGTGCCAGCAGTTACTCGAGCGGGGTGGGGACCGAGTACTTC.

This clonotype was seen ten or more times. The genes are TRBV7-2 and TRBJ2-5; TRBD1 matches 8 bases. V lost 1 base, J lost 4 bases, and 5 bases stayed unmatched. Per the germline V gene, CDR1 is SGHTA and CDR2 is FQGNSA. The CDR3 sequence is 15 residues long. In DNA form, the CDR3 reads TGTGCCAGCAGCTTAGGGCCAGGGGGCGGAGAGACCCAGTACTTC. Residues: CASSLGPGGGETQYF.

The rearrangement joins TRBV5-1 to TRBJ1-6, with unresolved D. V dropped 4 bases and J dropped 5 bases, with 13 bases sitting between them. There are 15 residues in the CDR3. Germline loops: CDR1 SGHRS, CDR2 YFSETQ. This chain's CDR3 is CASSPPDTNNSPLHF. The CDR3 DNA reads TGCGCCAGCAGCCCCCCCGACACCAATAATTCACCCCTCCACTTT.

This clonotype has just a few counts. V usage is TRBV20-1 and J usage is TRBJ1-6; unclear D gene. Germline lookup yields CDR1 DFQATT and CDR2 SNEGSKA (reference sequence). The CDR3 consists of 15 residues. V lost 2 bases and J 3 bases, leaving 11 bases between the germline ends. The CDR3 is CSARPGVNYNSPLHF. The CDR3 DNA reads TGCAGTGCTAGACCCGGGGTTAACTATAATTCACCCCTCCACTTT.

This clonotype was counted at least ten times. The rearrangement joins TRBV11-3 to TRBJ1-1; D not certain. The CDR3 spans 13 residues. V was cut by 5 bases and J by 3 bases, with 10 bases left in between. CDR1 and CDR2 (germline): SGHNT, YENEEA. CDR3 nucleotides: TGTGCCAGCAGCCAATCAATATACACTGAAGCTTTCTTT. As protein: CASSQSIYTEAFF.

The genes are TRBV28 and TRBJ2-1; 10 bases line up with TRBD2. Germline trimming cut 6 bases from V and 0 bases from J; bases unmatched to any gene: 8. The CDR3 is made up of 17 amino acids. Germline CDR1 is MDHEN and CDR2 is SYDVKM. The CDR3 DNA sequence: TGTGCCAGCAGCCCCCGACTAGCGGGTAGCTCCTACAATGAGCAGTTCTTC. Protein sequence: CASSPRLAGSSYNEQFF.

This chain connects TRBV5-1 to TRBJ2-5, with TRBD1 as a possible D gene (6 bases). V gave up 4 bases and J gave up 1 base, with 17 bases separating them. This CDR3 region has 16 residues. CDR1 is SGHRS and CDR2 is YFSETQ in the germline V gene. The CDR3 spells CASSLLPGQFQETQYF. The CDR3 DNA reads as TGCGCCAGCAGCCTACTACCAGGACAGTTCCAAGAGACCCAGTACTTC.

In this sample, this clonotype turned up many times. This chain joins TRBV6-1 and TRBJ2-3; possible D gene TRBD2, 7 bases. Germline values: CDR1 MNHNS, CDR2 SASEGT. V was trimmed by 6 bases and J by 4 bases, leaving 20 bases between them. This CDR3 is 16 amino acids long. This CDR3 is CASSDQGRGQSDTQYF. The DNA of the CDR3 is TGTGCCAGCAGCGACCAGGGGCGGGGGCAGTCAGATACGCAGTATTTT.

This clonotype was counted at least ten times. The chain links TRBV5-1 to TRBJ2-1; D gene unclear. V dropped 5 bases and J dropped 7 bases, with 13 bases sitting between them. Germline lookup yields CDR1 SGHRS and CDR2 YFSETQ. The CDR3 contains 13 residues. CDR3 residues: CASRPVSSNEQFF. The DNA for the CDR3 is TGCGCCAGCAGACCCGTTTCTTCTAATGAGCAGTTCTTC.

This clonotype has a count of ten or more. This chain joins TRBV10-3 and TRBJ1-2, with TRBD1 as a possible D gene (5 bases). With 7 bases removed from V and 5 bases from J, the gap between germline ends came to 20 bases. The length of the CDR3 is 15 residues. Germline-derived CDR1 and CDR2 are ENHRY and SYGVKD. DNA for the CDR3: TGTGCCATCACGGGAGGCCAGGGCCCAGCATATGGCTACACCTTC. Its translation: CAITGGQGPAYGYTF.

To note about this clonotype: A much larger clone lies one base from this, so it may be a read error. The chain recombines TRBV6-2 or TRBV6-3 with TRBJ1-2; D might be TRBD1 (6 bases). Trimming removed 7 bases from V and 0 bases from J, with 12 bases in between. The CDR3 is 14 amino acids. Germline loops: CDR1 MNHEY, CDR2 SVGEGT. The CDR3 DNA follows: TGTGCCAGCAACTGGGACAACGCTAACTATGGCTACACCTTC. Its protein product is CASNWDNANYGYTF.

In its sample, this clonotype was seen a few times. V is TRBV19 and J is TRBJ2-3; D not certain. Per the germline V gene, CDR1 is LNHDA and CDR2 is SQIVND (reference sequence). Trimming took off 5 bases at V and 4 bases at J, with 10 bases between the two ends. The CDR3 covers 13 residues. This chain's CDR3 is CASSPLGADTQYF. The CDR3 nucleotides read TGTGCCAGTAGTCCCCTCGGCGCAGATACGCAGTATTTT.

This clonotype was recorded at least ten times. The J gene is TRBJ2-5, the V gene TRBV2, with a tentative D call TRBD2 (5 bases). The germline V gene has CDR1 SNHLY and CDR2 FYNNEI. There are 13 residues in the CDR3. The V gene lost 8 bases and the J gene lost 4 bases, with 14 bases spanning the gap. CDR3 loop: CASDYHAGETQYF. The CDR3 DNA sequence: TGTGCCAGCGATTACCATGCGGGAGAGACCCAGTACTTC. Together with reference TRBV2 and TRBJ2-5, the CDR3 gives the full variable domain: EPEVTQTPSHQVTQMGQEVILRCVPISNHLYFYWYRQILGQKVEFLVSFYNNEISEKSEIFDDQFSVERPDGSNFTLKIRSTKLEDSAMYFCASDYHAGETQYFGPGTRLLVL.

This clonotype was detected many times. The J gene is TRBJ1-5, the V gene TRBV20-1, with 7 bases that match TRBD1. CDR1 is DFQATT, CDR2 SNEGSKA, per germline (reference sequence). Trimming at V came to 1 base and at J to 4 bases, leaving 4 bases not matched to a gene. The CDR3 is made up of 14 amino acids. The CDR3 protein is CSARGPTGNQPQHF. CDR3 sequence (DNA): TGCAGTGCTAGAGGCCCGACAGGGAATCAGCCCCAGCATTTT.

This clonotype has a count of ten or more. The genes are TRBV6-2 or TRBV6-3 and TRBJ2-1; 7 bases align to TRBD2. Per germline, CDR1 MNHEY and CDR2 SVGEGT. This CDR3 comprises 18 residues. The trim removed 0 bases at V and 3 bases at J, leaving 11 bases unmatched. CDR3 nucleotides: TGTGCCAGCAGTTACTCCCCGGTCCTGGGGGGGATCTACAATGAGCAGTTCTTC. This gives the protein CASSYSPVLGGIYNEQFF.

The chain couples TRBV4-3 to TRBJ1-2, with D possibly matching TRBD1 (6 bases). V was pared by 0 bases and J by 4 bases, with 12 bases between. CDR3 length equals 15 residues. Germline V gene lookup returns CDR1 LGHNA and CDR2 YSLEER. DNA for the CDR3: TGCGCCAGCAGCCAAGATTCAGGGGTTCTCTATGGCTACACCTTC. Translating it yields CASSQDSGVLYGYTF.

This clonotype was found a few times. The chain couples TRBV2 to TRBJ2-5; no firm D call. This CDR3 spans 13 amino acids. V shed 7 bases and J shed 1 base, with 10 bases lying between them. CDR1 is SNHLY, CDR2 FYNNEI, per germline. CDR3 amino acids: CASKGGTQETQYF. DNA of the CDR3: TGTGCCAGCAAAGGCGGAACCCAAGAGACCCAGTACTTC. The whole variable domain, filled in from reference TRBV2 and TRBJ2-5, reads EPEVTQTPSHQVTQMGQEVILRCVPISNHLYFYWYRQILGQKVEFLVSFYNNEISEKSEIFDDQFSVERPDGSNFTLKIRSTKLEDSAMYFCASKGGTQETQYFGPGTRLLVL.

This clonotype was seen a few times. V is TRBV5-1 and J is TRBJ2-7; 7 nucleotides match TRBD2. Germline assignment: CDR1 SGHRS and CDR2 YFSETQ. After removal of 0 bases from V and 3 bases from J, the junction contained 3 bases not matched to a gene. The length of the CDR3 is 14 residues. CDR3 amino acids: CASSLGLAYYEQYF. The CDR3 nucleotides read TGCGCCAGCAGCTTGGGACTAGCCTACTACGAGCAGTACTTC.